This paragraph covers one TCR beta chain sequence. Its specificity is unknown. Trimming pared 0 bases from V and 0 bases from J, leaving 10 bases between. The germline gives CDR1 SGDLS, CDR2 YYNGEE. This CDR3 has 16 residues. Amplification used 60 Vbeta primers and 13 Jbeta primers. Using immunoSEQ multiplex PCR, the repertoire was profiled, and TCRdb retains in-frame clones only, with some absent. The sample holds over 100,000 clones; 76% are singletons and the top ten take approximately 1.8%. These data belong to a study of cytomegalovirus exposure and HLA in healthy donors. Study results and limitations: Most likely, a cluster of highly shared sequence variants arose as a sequencing artifact. One variant, a missense change in DCLRE1C, was linked in a later analysis to TCR beta V- and J-gene trimming. In most subjects, TCR beta sequences reportedly gave accurate predictions of HLA-A and HLA-B alleles.

This receptor was identified in a female donor in good health and CMV-seropositive. V usage is TRBV9 and J usage is TRBJ2-1; a weak D match, TRBD2 (6 bases). The specimen was PBMCs. The CDR3 region has the DNA TGTGCCAGCAGCGTAGAAGGGACTCGCTCCTACAATGAGCAGTTCTTC. Amino acids: CASSVEGTRSYNEQFF.